The next 15 T cell receptor beta chains were all read from a single sample in a study of T cells in Graves' hyperthyroidism and ophthalmopathy. Amplified TCR beta CDR3 regions came from RNA transcripts. Initially, a first-round RT-PCR of the TCR CDR3 employed the HTBI primer set. TCRdb re-derived calls from the multiplex PCR reads in MiXCR, one entry per CDR3 protein. The table lists around 620,000 distinct CDR3 sequences, around 15% of them singletons. Sequencing used blood. These receptors were taken from a woman aged 30 to 39 with Graves' hyperthyroidism.

This clonotype showed up many times. The chain employs TRBV11-2 and TRBJ2-4; D perhaps matches TRBD1 (5 bases). Germline V CDR1 and CDR2: SGHAT, FQNNGV. CDR3 size: 12 residues. The V end lost 5 bases, the J end lost 9 bases, and 11 bases lay between the germline ends. The CDR3 region has the DNA TGTGCCAGCAGCCCCAGCCAGGGCATTCAGTACTTC. Translation gives CASSPSQGIQYF.

This clonotype showed up just a few times. V usage is TRBV5-8 and J usage is TRBJ2-1; D remains unclear. Trimming took off 4 bases at V and 0 bases at J, with 11 bases between the two ends. The CDR3 consists of 15 residues. Germline V gene data show CDR1 as SGHTS and CDR2 as YDEGEE. The CDR3 nucleotides are TGTGCCAGCAGCAGGGTCGATAGCTCCTACAATGAGCAGTTCTTC. Translation gives CASSRVDSSYNEQFF.

This clonotype was found a few times. The gene calls are TRBV29-1 and TRBJ1-2; 8 nucleotides agree with TRBD1. Per germline, CDR1 SQVTM and CDR2 ANQGSEA. The length of the CDR3 is 12 residues. With V trimmed by 3 bases and J by 5 bases, 2 bases remained unmatched. The CDR3 loop reads CSVEGQAYGYTF. The CDR3 DNA is TGCAGCGTTGAGGGACAGGCTTATGGCTACACCTTC.

The chain uses TRBV28 and TRBJ1-1; D uncertain. This CDR3 is 13 amino acids long. V lost 6 bases to trimming and J lost 5 bases, with 13 bases between them. CDR1 is MDHEN, CDR2 SYDVKM, per germline. CDR3 residues: CASSSILGTEAFF. In DNA form, the CDR3 reads TGTGCCAGCAGCTCTATTCTCGGAACTGAAGCTTTCTTT.

This clonotype was observed at least ten times. The chain has TRBV20-1 and TRBJ1-1; TRBD1 aligns across 9 bases. With 0 bases clipped from V and 3 bases from J, the junction kept 5 bases outside the gene matches. Germline loops: CDR1 DFQATT, CDR2 SNEGSKA (reference sequence). The CDR3 contains 15 residues. Here the CDR3 DNA reads TGCAGTGCTAGAGATTCGGGACAGGGCGACACTGAAGCTTTCTTT. Amino acid sequence: CSARDSGQGDTEAFF.

This clonotype was found many times. V gene TRBV2 combines with J gene TRBJ1-1; tentative D call: TRBD1 (5 bases). Trimming took off 6 bases at V and 3 bases at J, with 5 bases between the two ends. This CDR3 spans 11 amino acids. The V gene's germline CDR1 is SNHLY and CDR2 FYNNEI. The CDR3 coding sequence is TGTGCCAGCAGGACAGACACTGAAGCTTTCTTT. Its protein product is CASRTDTEAFF. Full variable domain (remainder filled in from reference TRBV2 and TRBJ1-1): EPEVTQTPSHQVTQMGQEVILRCVPISNHLYFYWYRQILGQKVEFLVSFYNNEISEKSEIFDDQFSVERPDGSNFTLKIRSTKLEDSAMYFCASRTDTEAFFGQGTRLTVV.

In this sample, this clonotype turned up many times. The chain uses TRBV29-1 and TRBJ2-7; D uncertain. V gave up 7 bases and J gave up 3 bases, with 16 bases separating them. This CDR3 has 13 amino acids. Germline values: CDR1 SQVTM, CDR2 ANQGSEA. CDR3 amino acids: CSALGIVDYEQYF. In nucleotides, the CDR3 is TGCAGCGCGTTGGGGATTGTGGACTACGAGCAGTACTTC.

This clonotype appeared many times. The chain has TRBV10-3 and TRBJ1-5; TRBD1 matches at 7 bases. There are 13 residues in the CDR3. Looked up from germline, CDR1 is ENHRY and CDR2 is SYGVKD. After removal of 7 bases from V and 3 bases from J, the junction contained 3 bases not matched to a gene. The CDR3 here is CAITGQYNQPQHF. CDR3 DNA: TGTGCCATCACGGGACAGTACAATCAGCCCCAGCATTTT.

This clonotype was picked up many times. This chain connects TRBV6-1 to TRBJ2-2; 12 positions match TRBD1. From germline, CDR1 is MNHNS and CDR2 SASEGT. Trimming took 5 bases from V and 7 from J; bases not matched to a gene: 5. The CDR3 runs 15 residues. The CDR3 nucleotides read TGTGCCAGCAGTTGGGGACAGGGGGCAGGCGGGGAGCTGTTTTTT. Amino acids: CASSWGQGAGGELFF.

Of note for this clonotype: One base away lies a much larger clone, so this may be a sequencing read error. The chain employs TRBV11-2 and TRBJ2-7; tentative D call: TRBD2 (6 bases). The CDR3 has 12 residues. Germline V gene sequence: CDR1 SGHAT, CDR2 FQNNGV. The CDR3 DNA reads as TGTGCCAGCAGCCGGGACTTCTACGTGCAGTACTTC. Residues: CASSRDFYVQYF.

This clonotype has a count of ten or more. The rearrangement uses TRBV28 and TRBJ1-5; D is ambiguous. The germline CDR1 and CDR2 sequences are MDHEN and SYDVKM. There are 15 residues in the CDR3. Trimming shortened V by 0 bases and J by 1 base, and 7 bases separated the two germline ends. Here the CDR3 DNA reads TGTGCCAGCAGTTTATGGGGAAGCAGCAATCAGCCCCAGCATTTT. Protein sequence: CASSLWGSSNQPQHF.

This clonotype was picked up one time. This chain joins TRBV9 and TRBJ2-7; D unresolved. Per the germline V gene, CDR1 is SGDLS and CDR2 is YYNGEE. Trimming left V 0 bases short and J 2 bases short, with 9 bases between. The CDR3 has 14 amino acids. The chain's CDR3 is CASSVASRAYEQYF. For the CDR3, the DNA is TGTGCCAGCAGCGTAGCTTCTAGAGCCTACGAGCAGTACTTC.

As concerns this clonotype: A read error is possible here, since a much larger clone lies one base away. The V call is TRBV11-3, the J call TRBJ2-7; 7 bases are a match to TRBD2. With 7 bases clipped from V and 3 bases from J, the junction kept 6 bases outside the gene matches. This CDR3 is 13 amino acids long. Per the germline V gene, CDR1 is SGHNT and CDR2 is YENEEA. The CDR3 loop reads CASTASGYYEQYF. DNA for the CDR3: TGTGCCAGCACGGCTAGCGGATACTACGAGCAGTACTTC.

This clonotype was seen at least ten times. This chain connects TRBV7-3 to TRBJ2-3; D may be TRBD2 (6 bases). V dropped 2 bases and J dropped 2 bases, with 11 bases sitting between them. Germline V CDR1 and CDR2: SGHTA, FQGTGA. The CDR3 spans 15 residues. CDR3 region: CASSLRGLSTDTQYF. The CDR3 DNA reads TGTGCCAGCAGCTTACGTGGACTATCCACAGATACGCAGTATTTT.

As for this clonotype: A read error may produce the germline difference seen at one junction end. The chain links TRBV27 to TRBJ2-3, with D possibly TRBD2 on 5 matching bases. The CDR3 runs to 15 residues. CDR1 and CDR2 from the germline V gene are MNHEY and SMNVEV (reference sequence). This chain's CDR3 is CVSRITRGWADTQYF. The CDR3, as DNA: TGTGTCAGCCGAATTACCCGGGGATGGGCAGATACGCAGTATTTT.